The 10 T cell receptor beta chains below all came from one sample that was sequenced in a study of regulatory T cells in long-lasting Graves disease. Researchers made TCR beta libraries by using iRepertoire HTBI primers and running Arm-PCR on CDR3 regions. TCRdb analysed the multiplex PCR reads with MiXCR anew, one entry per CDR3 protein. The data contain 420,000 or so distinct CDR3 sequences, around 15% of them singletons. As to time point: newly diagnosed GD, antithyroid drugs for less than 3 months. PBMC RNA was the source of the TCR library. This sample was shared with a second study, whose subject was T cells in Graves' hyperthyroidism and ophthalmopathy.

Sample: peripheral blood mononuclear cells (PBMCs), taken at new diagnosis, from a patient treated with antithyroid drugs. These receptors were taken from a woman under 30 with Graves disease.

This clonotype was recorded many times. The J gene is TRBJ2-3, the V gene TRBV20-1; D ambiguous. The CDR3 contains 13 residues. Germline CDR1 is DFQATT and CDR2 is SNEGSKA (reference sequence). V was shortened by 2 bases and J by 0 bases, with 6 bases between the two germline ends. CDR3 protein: CSARQRSTDTQYF. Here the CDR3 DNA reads TGCAGTGCTAGACAGAGGAGCACAGATACGCAGTATTTT.

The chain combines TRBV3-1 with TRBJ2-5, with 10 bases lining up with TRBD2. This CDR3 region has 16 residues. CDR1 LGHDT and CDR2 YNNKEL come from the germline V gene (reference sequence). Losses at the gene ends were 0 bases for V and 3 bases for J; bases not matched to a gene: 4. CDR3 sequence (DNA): TGTGCCAGCAGCCAAGATCGTGGACTAGCGGAAGAGACCCAGTACTTC. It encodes CASSQDRGLAEETQYF.

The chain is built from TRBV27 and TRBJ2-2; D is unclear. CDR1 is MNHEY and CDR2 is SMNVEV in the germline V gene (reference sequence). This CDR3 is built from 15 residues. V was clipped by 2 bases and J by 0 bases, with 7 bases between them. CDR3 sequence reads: CASSLIPTNTGELFF. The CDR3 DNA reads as TGTGCCAGCAGTTTAATCCCTACGAACACCGGGGAGCTGTTTTTT.

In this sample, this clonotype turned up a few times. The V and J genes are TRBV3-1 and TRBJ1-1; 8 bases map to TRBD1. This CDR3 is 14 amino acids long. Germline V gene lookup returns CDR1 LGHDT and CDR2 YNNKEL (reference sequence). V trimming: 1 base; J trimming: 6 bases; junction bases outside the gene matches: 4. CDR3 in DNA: TGTGCCAGCAGCCAAGTCAGGGGGCGAGCTGAAGCTTTCTTT. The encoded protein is CASSQVRGRAEAFF.

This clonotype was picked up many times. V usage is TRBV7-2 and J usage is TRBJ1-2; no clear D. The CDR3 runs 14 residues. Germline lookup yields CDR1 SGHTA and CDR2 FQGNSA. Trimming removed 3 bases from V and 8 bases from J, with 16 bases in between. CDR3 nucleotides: TGTGCCAGCAGCTTGAACCTTCCGGGTGGAGGCTACACCTTC. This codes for CASSLNLPGGGYTF. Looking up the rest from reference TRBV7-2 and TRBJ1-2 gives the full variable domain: GAGVSQSPSNKVTEKGKDVELRCDPISGHTALYWYRQSLGQGLEFLIYFQGNSAPDKSGLPSDRFSAERTGGSVSTLTIQRTQQEDSAVYLCASSLNLPGGGYTFGSGTRLTVV.

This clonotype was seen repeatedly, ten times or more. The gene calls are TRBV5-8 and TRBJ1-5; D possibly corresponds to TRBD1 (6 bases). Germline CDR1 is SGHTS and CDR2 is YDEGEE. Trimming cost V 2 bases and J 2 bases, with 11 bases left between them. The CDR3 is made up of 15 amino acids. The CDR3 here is CASSLQGLGNQPQHF. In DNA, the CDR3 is TGTGCCAGCAGCTTACAGGGTTTGGGCAATCAGCCCCAGCATTTT.

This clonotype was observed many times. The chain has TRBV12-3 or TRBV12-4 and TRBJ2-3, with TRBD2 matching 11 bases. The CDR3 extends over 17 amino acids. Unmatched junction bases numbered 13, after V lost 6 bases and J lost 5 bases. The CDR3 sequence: CASRQHTSGRWKDTQYF. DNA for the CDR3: TGTGCCAGCAGACAGCATACTAGCGGGAGATGGAAAGATACGCAGTATTTT.

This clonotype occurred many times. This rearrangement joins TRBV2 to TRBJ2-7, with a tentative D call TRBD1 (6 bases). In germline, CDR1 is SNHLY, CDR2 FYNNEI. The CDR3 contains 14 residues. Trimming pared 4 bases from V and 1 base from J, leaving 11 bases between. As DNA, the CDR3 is TGTGCCAGCAGTGTACAGGGTAGGTCCTACGAGCAGTACTTC. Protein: CASSVQGRSYEQYF.

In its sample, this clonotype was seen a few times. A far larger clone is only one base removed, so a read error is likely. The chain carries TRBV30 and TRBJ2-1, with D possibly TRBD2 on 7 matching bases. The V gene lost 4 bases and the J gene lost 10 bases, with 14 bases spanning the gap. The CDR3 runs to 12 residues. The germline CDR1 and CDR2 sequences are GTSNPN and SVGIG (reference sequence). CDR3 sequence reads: CAWTGGPYEQFF. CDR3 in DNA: TGTGCCTGGACGGGGGGCCCCTACGAGCAGTTCTTC.

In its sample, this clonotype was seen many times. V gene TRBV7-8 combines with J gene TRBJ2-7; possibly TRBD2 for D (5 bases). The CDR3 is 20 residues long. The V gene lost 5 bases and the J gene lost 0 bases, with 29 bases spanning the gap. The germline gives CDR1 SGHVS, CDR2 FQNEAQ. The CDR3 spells CASSLTRLAGHRRSSYEQYF. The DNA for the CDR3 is TGTGCCAGCAGCCTCACTCGACTGGCGGGTCATCGTAGGAGCTCCTACGAGCAGTACTTC.